This T cell receptor (beta chain) was sequenced during a study of cytomegalovirus exposure and HLA in healthy donors. General study results and limits: Per a later analysis, 16,951 TCR beta sequences showed association with HLA alleles at 0.05 false discovery rate. With later analysis, a missense DCLRE1C variant became linked to TCR beta V- and J-gene trimming. Later, TCR association rates were found to vary by HLA locus, highest for DRB1 and lowest for HLA-C.

Remarks on this clone: As yet, its antigen is unknown.

Donors had nominal health at sampling but likely had unrecorded immune exposures. V was pared by 0 bases and J by 1 base, with 6 bases of the junction left unmatched. This CDR3 has 17 amino acids. Germline values: CDR1 LGHNA, CDR2 YSLEER. The PCR had 60 Vbeta and 13 Jbeta primers. Using immunoSEQ multiplex PCR, the repertoire was profiled, and TCRdb retains in-frame clones only, with some absent. The data contain 120,000 to 150,000 clones, 73% of them singletons. The TCR was taken from a woman under 30 in good health and CMV-seronegative. The chain employs TRBV4-3 and TRBJ2-1; 7 bases line up with TRBD2. The sequencing sample was made of PBMCs. The CDR3 nucleotides are TGCGCCAGCAGCCAAGATCCGTTGGGGGGGTCCTACAATGAGCAGTTCTTC. It specifies CASSQDPLGGSYNEQFF.